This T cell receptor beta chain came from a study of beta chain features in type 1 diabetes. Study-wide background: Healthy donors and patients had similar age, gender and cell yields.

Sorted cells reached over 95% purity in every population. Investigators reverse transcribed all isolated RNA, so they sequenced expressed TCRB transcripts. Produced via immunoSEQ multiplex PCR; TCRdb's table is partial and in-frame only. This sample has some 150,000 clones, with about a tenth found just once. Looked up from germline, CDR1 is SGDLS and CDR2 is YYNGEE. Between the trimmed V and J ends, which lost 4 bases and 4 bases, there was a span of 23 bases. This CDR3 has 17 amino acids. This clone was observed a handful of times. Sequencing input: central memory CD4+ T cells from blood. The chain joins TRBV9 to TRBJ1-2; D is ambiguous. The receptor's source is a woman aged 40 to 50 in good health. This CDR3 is CASSLSVGSSGLYGYTF. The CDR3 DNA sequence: TGTGCCAGCAGCCTCTCGGTCGGTTCGTCAGGCCTCTATGGCTACACCTTC.